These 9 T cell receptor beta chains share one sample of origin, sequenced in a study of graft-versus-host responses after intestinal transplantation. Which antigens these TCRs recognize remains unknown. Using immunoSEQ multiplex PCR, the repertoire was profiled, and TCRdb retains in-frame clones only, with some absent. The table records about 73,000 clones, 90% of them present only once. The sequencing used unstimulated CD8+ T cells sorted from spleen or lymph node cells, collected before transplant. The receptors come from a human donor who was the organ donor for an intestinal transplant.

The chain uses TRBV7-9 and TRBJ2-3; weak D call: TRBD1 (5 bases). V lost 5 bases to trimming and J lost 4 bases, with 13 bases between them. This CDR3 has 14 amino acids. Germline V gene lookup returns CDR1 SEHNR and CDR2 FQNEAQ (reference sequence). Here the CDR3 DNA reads TGTGCCAGCAGCCCCGGACAAGGGGCAGATACGCAGTATTTT. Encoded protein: CASSPGQGADTQYF.

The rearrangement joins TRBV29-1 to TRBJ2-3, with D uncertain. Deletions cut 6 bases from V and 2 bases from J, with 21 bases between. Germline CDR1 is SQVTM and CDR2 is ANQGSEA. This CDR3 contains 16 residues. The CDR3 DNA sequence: TGCAGCGTCCCGGCCGAGCAGGTGAGAGACACAGATACGCAGTATTTT. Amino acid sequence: CSVPAEQVRDTDTQYF.

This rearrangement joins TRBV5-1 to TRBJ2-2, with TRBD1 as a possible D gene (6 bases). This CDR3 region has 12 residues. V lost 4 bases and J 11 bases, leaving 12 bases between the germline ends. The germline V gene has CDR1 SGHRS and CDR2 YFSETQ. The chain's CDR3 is CASSASGTELFF. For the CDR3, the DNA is TGCGCCAGCAGCGCTTCCGGGACAGAGCTGTTTTTT. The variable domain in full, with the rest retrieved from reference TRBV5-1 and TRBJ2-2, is KAGVTQTPRYLIKTRGQQVTLSCSPISGHRSVSWYQQTPGQGLQFLFEYFSETQRNKGNFPGRFSGRQFSNSRSEMNVSTLELGDSALYLCASSASGTELFFGEGSRLTVL.

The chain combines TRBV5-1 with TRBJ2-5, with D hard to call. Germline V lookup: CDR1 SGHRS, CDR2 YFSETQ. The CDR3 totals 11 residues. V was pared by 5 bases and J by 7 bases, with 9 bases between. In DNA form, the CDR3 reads TGCGCCAGCAGAGGAGACGGGACCCAGTACTTC. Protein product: CASRGDGTQYF.

In nucleotides, the CDR3 is TGTGCCAGCAGGACCGGGACAGCCTATGGCTACACCTTC. Translation gives CASRTGTAYGYTF. This chain joins TRBV7-2 and TRBJ1-2; 7 bases are a match to TRBD1. The CDR3 contains 13 residues. J lost 4 bases, V lost 6 bases, and 5 bases had no gene match. Germline V gives CDR1 SGHTA, CDR2 FQGNSA.

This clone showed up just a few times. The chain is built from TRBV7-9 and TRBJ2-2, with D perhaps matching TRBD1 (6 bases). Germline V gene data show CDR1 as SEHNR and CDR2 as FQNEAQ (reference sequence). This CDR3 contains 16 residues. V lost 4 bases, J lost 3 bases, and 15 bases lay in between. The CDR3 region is CASSSENRVDTGELFF. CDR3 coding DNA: TGTGCCAGCAGCTCAGAAAACAGGGTGGACACCGGGGAGCTGTTTTTT.

The CDR3 reads CASSQGSRWDRGGETQYF. The DNA for the CDR3 is TGCGCCAGCAGCCAAGGATCTCGCTGGGACAGGGGTGGAGAGACCCAGTACTTC. The V and J genes are TRBV4-1 and TRBJ2-5; 10 bases are shared with TRBD1. The CDR3 covers 18 residues. J gave up 4 bases and V 1 base, and 12 bases lay outside the gene matches. Germline values: CDR1 MGHRA, CDR2 YSYEKL.

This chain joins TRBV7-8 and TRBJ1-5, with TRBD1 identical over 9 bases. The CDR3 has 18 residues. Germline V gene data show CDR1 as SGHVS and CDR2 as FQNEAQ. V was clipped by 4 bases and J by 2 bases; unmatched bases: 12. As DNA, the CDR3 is TGTGCCAGCAGCTCTCAAATAGGGACAGGGAGCGGCAATCAGCCCCAGCATTTT. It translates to CASSSQIGTGSGNQPQHF.

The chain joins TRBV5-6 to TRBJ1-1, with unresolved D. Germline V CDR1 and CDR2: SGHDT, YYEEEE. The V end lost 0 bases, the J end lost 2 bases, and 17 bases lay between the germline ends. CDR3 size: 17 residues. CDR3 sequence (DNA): TGTGCCAGCAGCTTGGCGGGGTCGAAGCCGAGTAACACTGAAGCTTTCTTT. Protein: CASSLAGSKPSNTEAFF.